This is a list of T cell receptor beta chains from one sample in a study of blood T cell repertoires in COVID-19. Generated by immunoSEQ multiplex PCR, the TCRdb table keeps only in-frame clones and is missing some. This sample has tens of thousands of clones; about four fifths occur once, and the top ten carry about 40%. Source material: peripheral blood. The receptors originated from an elderly man with acute or convalescent COVID-19. The CDR3 runs from the conserved cysteine through the conserved F or W. The D gene is left open where the match is weak. Clone size is not always given. Where it is, it says once, few, many or a class for expanded clones.

abundance	d_gene	v_gene	j_gene	CDR3nt	CDR3aa
-	-	TRBV30	TRBJ2-3	TGTGCCTGGAGTGTCGGAGAACTTAGCACAGATACGCAGTATTTT	CAWSVGELSTDTQYF
once	TRBD2	TRBV9	TRBJ2-1	TGTGCCAGCAGCGTCACCGGGTCGGGACTAGGAGTCTACAATGAGCAGTTCTTC	CASSVTGSGLGVYNEQFF
-	-	TRBV5-1	TRBJ1-2	TGCGCCAGCAGGAAGACAGCAGATTTTAACTATGGCTACACCTTC	CASRKTADFNYGYTF
-	-	TRBV5-1	TRBJ2-1	TGCGCCAGCAGCTTCCCTAGCAATTTTGAGCAGTTCTTC	CASSFPSNFEQFF
-	TRBD1	TRBV28	TRBJ1-4	TGTGCCAGCAGTTTGGCTGGAGGGGGCAATTATGAAAAACTGTTTTTT	CASSLAGGGNYEKLFF
-	-	TRBV10-3	TRBJ2-7	TGTGCCATCAGTGAGTCGGCAGTCTCCTACGAGCAGTACTTC	CAISESAVSYEQYF
once	TRBD1	TRBV18	TRBJ1-6	TGTGCCAGCTCACCCGAAGACAGGGCTAATTCACCCCTCCACTTT	CASSPEDRANSPLHF
once	-	TRBV12-3/TRBV12-4	TRBJ1-1	TGTGCCAGCAGTTTGAGGTTGAACACTGAAGCTTTCTTT	CASSLRLNTEAFF
-	TRBD2	TRBV6-5	TRBJ2-2	TGTGCCAGCAGAAGCGGGAGGCGAACCGGGGAGCTGTTTTTT	CASRSGRRTGELFF
once	TRBD2	TRBV25-1	TRBJ2-7	TGTGCCAGCACCCTAGCGGGAGGATCCTACGAGCAGTACTTC	CASTLAGGSYEQYF
-	-	TRBV18	TRBJ1-3	TGTGCCAGCTCACCACTAGAAACCGCCTCTGGAAACACCATATATTTT	CASSPLETASGNTIYF
-	-	TRBV30	TRBJ2-1	TGTGCCTGGAGTGTACAAACGGGAGTTAATGAGCAGTTCTTC	CAWSVQTGVNEQFF
once	-	TRBV5-1	TRBJ1-2	TGCGCCAGCAGCTTGGTGGTGGGCAGGGTCGACTACACCTTC	CASSLVVGRVDYTF
-	-	TRBV5-8	TRBJ2-7	TGTGCCAGCAGCTTCTTATTATTCTACGAGCAGTACTTC	CASSFLLFYEQYF
-	TRBD1	TRBV27	TRBJ1-3	TGTGCCAGCAGTCTACAGGGGTCCTCTGGAAACACCATATATTTT	CASSLQGSSGNTIYF
-	TRBD2	TRBV9	TRBJ2-5	TGTGCCAGCAGCGTAGGGACTAGGACTAGCGGAGAGACCCAGTACTTC	CASSVGTRTSGETQYF
few	-	TRBV6-2/TRBV6-3	TRBJ2-7	TGTGCCAGCAGTAAGGAGGTAGCCGTCGAGCAGTACTTC	CASSKEVAVEQYF
-	TRBD1	TRBV6-1	TRBJ1-5	TGTGCCAGCAGTGAGGACAGGGGTTATCAGCCCCAGCATTTT	CASSEDRGYQPQHF
-	TRBD2	TRBV5-1	TRBJ2-1	TGCGCCAGCAGCGGCGGGACTAGCGAGGGGAATGAGCAGTTCTTC	CASSGGTSEGNEQFF
-	-	TRBV12-1	TRBJ1-2	TGTGCCAGCAGCTTTGGGGTGGGGAGGGCTGGCTACACCTTC	CASSFGVGRAGYTF
-	TRBD1	TRBV24-1	TRBJ1-5	TGTGCCACCAGTGATGTCAAAGGGGGCTCGGGTCAGCCCCAGCATTTT	CATSDVKGGSGQPQHF
-	-	TRBV2	TRBJ2-7	TGTGCCAGCACTAAATTAGACACAGAGCAGTACTTC	CASTKLDTEQYF
-	TRBD1	TRBV5-8	TRBJ1-2	TGTGCCAGCAGCTTCGCCGGGACAGTAAATGGCTACACCTTC	CASSFAGTVNGYTF
-	-	TRBV5-8	TRBJ2-7	TGTGCCAGCAGACAAGAAGTGACTGGGGCCTCATGGAGGGACGAGCAGTACTTC	CASRQEVTGASWRDEQYF
-	TRBD1	TRBV28	TRBJ2-1	TGTGCCAGCAGTTTAGTGGGGACAGGGGCCTATAAGCAGTTCTTC	CASSLVGTGAYKQFF
-	TRBD2	TRBV7-2	TRBJ2-7	TGTGCCAGCAGCCCGGGACTAGCGGGAGTCGGCGAGCAGTACTTC	CASSPGLAGVGEQYF
-	-	TRBV3-1/TRBV3-2	TRBJ2-7	TGTGCCAGCAGTCCCCTGGTTGGGGGGGAGCAGTACTTC	CASSPLVGGEQYF
-	-	TRBV24-1	TRBJ2-1	TGTGCCACCAGTGCAGCGGTTGGGTACAATGAGCAGTTCTTC	CATSAAVGYNEQFF
-	TRBD1	TRBV11-3	TRBJ2-2	TGTGCCAGCAGTTTAGGAAGACAGGGGGTCGGGGAGCTGTTTTTT	CASSLGRQGVGELFF
-	TRBD2	TRBV29-1	TRBJ2-3	TGCAGCGTGCCACTAGCGGCGGAAGATACGCAGTATTTT	CSVPLAAEDTQYF
-	TRBD1	TRBV5-8	TRBJ1-5	TGTGCCAGCAGCTTGGCTGGGACAGCCTATAGCAATCAGCCCCAGCATTTT	CASSLAGTAYSNQPQHF
few	-	TRBV15	TRBJ1-5	TGTGCCACCTCCAGGGGCAGCCCGAACAATCAGCCCCAGCATTTT	CATSRGSPNNQPQHF
-	TRBD1	TRBV5-1	TRBJ1-1	TGCGCCAGCAGCACCGGGACAGCGAACACTGAAGCTTTCTTT	CASSTGTANTEAFF
-	TRBD1	TRBV6-5	TRBJ2-7	TGTGCCAGCGGACAGGGTTACGAGCAGTACTTC	CASGQGYEQYF
-	TRBD1	TRBV5-1	TRBJ2-2	TGCGCCAGCAGCCGAGGACAGGACACCGGGGAGCTGTTTTTT	CASSRGQDTGELFF
-	-	TRBV6-1	TRBJ1-1	TGTGCCAGCAGTGATGACAGACGATCGAACACTGAAGCTTTCTTT	CASSDDRRSNTEAFF
-	-	TRBV28	TRBJ1-1	TGTGCCAGCAGTTTTTACGGGAGAGTAGGAGCTTTCTTT	CASSFYGRVGAFF
-	TRBD1	TRBV28	TRBJ1-1	TGTGCCAGCAGTAGAGACAGGGTGACTGAAGCTTTCTTT	CASSRDRVTEAFF
-	-	TRBV18	TRBJ1-1	TGTGCCAGCTCACCACCCCAACCGTTCAGGGAAGGGACTGAAGCTTTCTTT	CASSPPQPFREGTEAFF
few	-	TRBV27	TRBJ1-1	TGTGCCAGCAGTTTCGATCTACAGAACATGAACACTGAAGCTTTCTTT	CASSFDLQNMNTEAFF
-	TRBD2	TRBV4-1	TRBJ2-3	TGCGCCAGCAGCCAAGATTTATTGGCTAGCGGGAGGGTAAATACGCAGTATTTT	CASSQDLLASGRVNTQYF